A single sample is the source of the 18 T cell receptor beta chains below, sequenced in a study of blood T cell repertoires in COVID-19. The method was immunoSEQ multiplex PCR; TCRdb's version includes in-frame clones alone and lacks a portion of them. The data contain 150,000 to 200,000 clones, about 88% of them singletons. The sample consisted of PBMCs or T cells enriched from blood (not recorded which). Receptor source: a woman between 45 and 65 years old who had recovered from COVID-19.

This rearrangement joins TRBV7-2 to TRBJ1-2, with 9 bases matching TRBD1. CDR3 length: 15 residues. Per germline, CDR1 SGHTA and CDR2 FQGNSA. Germline trimming cut 1 base from V and 7 bases from J; bases unmatched to any gene: 7. CDR3 residues: CASSLGTGGASGYTF. Here the CDR3 DNA reads TGTGCCAGCAGCTTAGGTACAGGGGGCGCCTCTGGCTACACCTTC.

This chain links TRBV5-1 with TRBJ2-3; 10 bases agree with TRBD2. Looked up from germline, CDR1 is SGHRS and CDR2 is YFSETQ. J gave up 2 bases and V 7 bases, and 4 bases lay outside the gene matches. CDR3 length equals 14 residues. The CDR3 region is CASGLAELTDTQYF. The CDR3 DNA reads as TGCGCCAGCGGACTAGCGGAGCTCACAGATACGCAGTATTTT. The full variable domain, in which reference TRBV5-1 and TRBJ2-3 provide the parts outside the CDR3, is KAGVTQTPRYLIKTRGQQVTLSCSPISGHRSVSWYQQTPGQGLQFLFEYFSETQRNKGNFPGRFSGRQFSNSRSEMNVSTLELGDSALYLCASGLAELTDTQYFGPGTRLTVL.

The genes are TRBV2 and TRBJ2-7; 14 bases line up with TRBD2. The V and J ends lost 6 bases and 6 bases, in that order; junction bases with no gene match: 10. Germline V gene lookup returns CDR1 SNHLY and CDR2 FYNNEI. This CDR3 spans 16 amino acids. The CDR3 DNA sequence: TGTGCCAGCAGCCTACTCGGGACTAGCGGGAGAGGCGAGCAGTACTTC. Its translation is CASSLLGTSGRGEQYF.

On this clone itself: An end of the junction does not agree with germline; a read error may underlie this. The chain carries TRBV18 and TRBJ1-1; 8 nucleotides match TRBD1. Germline lookup yields CDR1 KGHSH and CDR2 LQKENI. This CDR3 region has 14 residues. As DNA, the CDR3 is TGTGCCAGCACACCCAATAACGGACAGGGTGAAGCTTTCTTT. Protein: CASTPNNGQGEAFF. Using reference TRBV18 and TRBJ1-1 for the parts outside the CDR3, the full variable domain is NAGVMQNPRHLVRRRGQEARLRCSPMKGHSHVYWYRQLPEEGLKFMVYLQKENIIDESGMPKERFSAEFPKEGPSILRIQQVVRGDSAAYFCASTPNNGQGEAFFGQGTRLTVV.

The chain links TRBV7-2 to TRBJ1-2; 9 bases are a match to TRBD1. The CDR3 is 15 amino acids. Germline V gene data show CDR1 as SGHTA and CDR2 as FQGNSA. V shed 5 bases and J 2 bases; nucleotides not matched to a gene: 6. CDR3 protein: CASSPSTGGNYGYTF. Here the CDR3 DNA reads TGTGCCAGCAGCCCGAGTACAGGGGGCAACTATGGCTACACCTTC. Variable domain in full (rest from reference TRBV7-2 and TRBJ1-2): GAGVSQSPSNKVTEKGKDVELRCDPISGHTALYWYRQSLGQGLEFLIYFQGNSAPDKSGLPSDRFSAERTGGSVSTLTIQRTQQEDSAVYLCASSPSTGGNYGYTFGSGTRLTVV.

This clone was counted between two and nine times. This chain links TRBV4-1 with TRBJ2-7, with D maybe TRBD1 (6 bases). Germline values: CDR1 MGHRA, CDR2 YSYEKL. Deletions cut 5 bases from V and 2 bases from J, with 13 bases between. This CDR3 is 14 amino acids long. This chain's CDR3 is CASSKIQGTYEQYF. CDR3 in DNA: TGCGCCAGCAGCAAAATCCAGGGGACCTACGAGCAGTACTTC.

This chain connects TRBV6-5 to TRBJ1-1, with TRBD1 as a possible D gene (6 bases). Trimming stripped 6 bases from V and 1 base from J, with 12 bases between. The CDR3 length is 14 residues. Germline lookup yields CDR1 MNHEY and CDR2 SVGAGI. CDR3 nucleotide sequence: TGTGCCAGCAGCCCCGGGACAACGAACACTGAAGCTTTCTTT. Translating it yields CASSPGTTNTEAFF.

The sample holds a few counts of this clone. This rearrangement joins TRBV4-2 to TRBJ2-3; 11 bases match TRBD1. The CDR3 covers 18 residues. V lost 3 bases and J lost 0; bases outside the gene matches: 8. In germline, CDR1 is LGHNA, CDR2 YNFKEQ. CDR3 sequence: CASSHPGQGGFSTDTQYF. DNA of the CDR3: TGTGCCAGCAGCCACCCGGGACAGGGGGGTTTTAGCACAGATACGCAGTATTTT.

This rearrangement joins TRBV21-1 to TRBJ1-5. TRBV21-1 is noted as a pseudogene. The CDR3 spans 17 residues. This CDR3 reads CASSKASALGGNQPQHF. CDR3 nucleotide sequence: TGTGCCAGCAGCAAAGCGAGCGCCCTAGGAGGCAATCAGCCCCAGCATTTT.

The chain recombines TRBV10-1 with TRBJ2-3; the D gene is possibly TRBD2 (5 bases). The CDR3 loop spans 13 amino acids. CDR1 is WNHNN and CDR2 is SYGVQD in the germline V gene (reference sequence). The V end lost 10 bases, the J end lost 7 bases, and 18 bases lay between the germline ends. CDR3: CATSSGARNTQYF. Here the CDR3 DNA reads TGCGCCACCAGCAGCGGAGCCCGAAATACGCAGTATTTT.

The rearrangement joins TRBV5-1 to TRBJ2-5; 8 nucleotides line up with TRBD1. Losses at the gene ends were 3 bases for V and 3 bases for J; bases not matched to a gene: 13. CDR1 and CDR2 from the germline V gene are SGHRS and YFSETQ. The CDR3 length is 17 residues. CDR3 loop: CASSYPGQGALKETQYF. DNA of the CDR3: TGCGCCAGCAGCTATCCCGGACAGGGCGCGTTGAAAGAGACCCAGTACTTC.

The V gene is TRBV3-1 (or the pseudogene TRBV3-2), the J gene TRBJ1-6; no clear D. The germline V and J ends were trimmed by 1 base and 10 bases, with 14 bases remaining between them. CDR1 LGHDT and CDR2 YNNKEL come from the germline V gene (reference sequence). CDR3 size: 15 residues. CDR3 region: CASSQGEGIGSPLHF. CDR3 sequence (DNA): TGTGCCAGCAGCCAAGGGGAGGGAATCGGCTCACCCCTCCACTTT.

This chain joins TRBV3-1 (or the pseudogene TRBV3-2) and TRBJ2-3, with TRBD2 matching over 7 bases. Trimming at V came to 4 bases and at J to 2 bases, leaving 6 bases not matched to a gene. The CDR3 is 15 residues long. Germline V lookup: CDR1 LGHDT, CDR2 YNNKEL (reference sequence). CDR3 in amino acids: CASSLRLAPTDTQYF. Written as DNA, the CDR3 is TGTGCCAGCAGCCTGAGACTAGCTCCCACAGATACGCAGTATTTT.

This chain links TRBV19 with TRBJ2-2; D possibly corresponds to TRBD1 (6 bases). The CDR3 loop spans 14 amino acids. The V and J ends lost 7 bases and 1 base respectively, with 10 bases between them. The germline CDR1 and CDR2 sequences are LNHDA and SQIVND (reference sequence). This chain's CDR3 is CASTGQLNTGELFF. In DNA, the CDR3 is TGTGCCAGTACAGGACAGCTGAACACCGGGGAGCTGTTTTTT.

The chain employs TRBV4-2 and TRBJ2-2; D perhaps matches TRBD1 (7 bases). CDR1 LGHNA and CDR2 YNFKEQ come from the germline V gene. This CDR3 is 14 amino acids long. Trimming took off 4 bases at V and 5 bases at J, with 11 bases between the two ends. CDR3 nucleotides: TGTGCCAGCAGCCCAGGGGGGATTACCGGGGAGCTGTTTTTT. Its translation: CASSPGGITGELFF.

The sample holds one count of this clone. V is TRBV11-3 and J is TRBJ2-5; unclear D gene. CDR3 length equals 13 residues. The V end was cut by 0 bases, the J end by 4 bases, with 6 bases between. Germline V gene lookup returns CDR1 SGHNT and CDR2 YENEEA. CDR3 amino acids: CASSLDSRETQYF. The CDR3 nucleotides read TGTGCCAGCAGCTTAGACTCGCGAGAGACCCAGTACTTC.

This chain links TRBV5-1 with TRBJ2-1, with 9 bases identical to TRBD2. The CDR3 has 14 residues. CDR1 is SGHRS, CDR2 YFSETQ, per germline. The trim removed 3 bases at V and 2 bases at J, leaving 0 bases unmatched. The CDR3 is CASSSSGAYNEQFF. CDR3 DNA sequence: TGCGCCAGCAGCTCTAGCGGGGCCTACAATGAGCAGTTCTTC.

In DNA form, the CDR3 reads TGTGCCAGCAGCTTAAGAAGCCTATTTGATCATAGCAATCAGCCCCAGCATTTT. This sequence encodes CASSLRSLFDHSNQPQHF. This rearrangement joins TRBV11-3 to TRBJ1-5; D gene unclear. The V gene's germline CDR1 is SGHNT and CDR2 YENEEA. This CDR3 has 18 residues. The V gene lost 2 bases and the J gene lost 0 bases, with 17 bases spanning the gap.